There are many counts of the clone carrying this T cell receptor beta chain. Its antigen is still unknown. This record belongs to a study of neurological immune-mediated disorders. The study, taken as a whole, reports: None of the CDR3 amino acid sequences of expanded clones were shared across subjects, and this suggested private repertoires in all groups.

This CDR3 is built from 14 residues. The V and J ends lost 7 bases and 0 bases respectively, with 9 bases between them. Synthesis of cDNA was performed by 5'RACE using 10-nucleotide random UMIs. A single record per CDR3 protein comes from TCRdb applying MiXCR to the 5' RACE reads. The table lists about 45,000 distinct CDR3 sequences, 13% of them singletons. Time point defined: longitudinal time-point 3. The unsorted libraries originated from 2 million PBMCs kept at -80 C. J is TRBJ1-4 and V is TRBV12-3 or TRBV12-4, with D uncertain. Material for sequencing was PBMCs. The receptor was derived from a young man in good health. This chain's CDR3 is CASMGVSTNEKLFF. The CDR3 bases are TGTGCCAGCATGGGAGTTTCAACTAATGAAAAACTGTTTTTT.